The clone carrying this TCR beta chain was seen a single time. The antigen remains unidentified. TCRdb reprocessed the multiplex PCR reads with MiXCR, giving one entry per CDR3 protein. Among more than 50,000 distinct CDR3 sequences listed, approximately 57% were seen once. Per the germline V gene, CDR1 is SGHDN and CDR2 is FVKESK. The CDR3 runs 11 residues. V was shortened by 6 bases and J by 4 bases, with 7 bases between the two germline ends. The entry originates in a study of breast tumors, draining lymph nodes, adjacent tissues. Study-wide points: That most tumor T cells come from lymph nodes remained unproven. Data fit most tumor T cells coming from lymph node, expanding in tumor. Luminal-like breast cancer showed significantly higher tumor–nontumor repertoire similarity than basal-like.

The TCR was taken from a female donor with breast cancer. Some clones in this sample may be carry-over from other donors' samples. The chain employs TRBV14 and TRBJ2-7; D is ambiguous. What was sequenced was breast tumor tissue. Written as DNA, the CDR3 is TGTGCCAGCAGAAGAATATACGAGCAGTACTTC. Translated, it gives CASRRIYEQYF.